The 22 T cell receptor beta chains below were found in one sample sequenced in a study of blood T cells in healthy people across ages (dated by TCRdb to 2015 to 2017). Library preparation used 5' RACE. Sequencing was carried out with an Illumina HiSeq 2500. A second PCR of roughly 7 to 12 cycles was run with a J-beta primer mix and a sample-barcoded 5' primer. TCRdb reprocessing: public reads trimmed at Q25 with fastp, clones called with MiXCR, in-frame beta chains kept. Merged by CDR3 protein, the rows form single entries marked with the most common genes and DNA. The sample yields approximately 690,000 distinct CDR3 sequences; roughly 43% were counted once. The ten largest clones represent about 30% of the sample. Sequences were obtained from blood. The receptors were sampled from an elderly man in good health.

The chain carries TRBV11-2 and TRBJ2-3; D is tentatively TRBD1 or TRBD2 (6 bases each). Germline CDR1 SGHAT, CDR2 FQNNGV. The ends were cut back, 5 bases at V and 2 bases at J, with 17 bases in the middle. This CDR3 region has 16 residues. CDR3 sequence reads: CASSLTGGLNTDTQYF. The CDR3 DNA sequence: TGTGCCAGCAGCCTTACTGGGGGGCTAAACACAGATACGCAGTATTTT.

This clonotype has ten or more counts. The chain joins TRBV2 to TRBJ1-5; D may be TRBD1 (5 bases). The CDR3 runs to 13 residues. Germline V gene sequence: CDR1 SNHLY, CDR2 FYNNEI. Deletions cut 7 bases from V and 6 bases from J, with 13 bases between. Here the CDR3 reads CASIVGLSQPQHF. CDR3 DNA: TGTGCCAGCATTGTGGGGCTCAGTCAGCCCCAGCATTTT. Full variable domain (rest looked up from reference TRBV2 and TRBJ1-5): EPEVTQTPSHQVTQMGQEVILRCVPISNHLYFYWYRQILGQKVEFLVSFYNNEISEKSEIFDDQFSVERPDGSNFTLKIRSTKLEDSAMYFCASIVGLSQPQHFGDGTRLSIL.

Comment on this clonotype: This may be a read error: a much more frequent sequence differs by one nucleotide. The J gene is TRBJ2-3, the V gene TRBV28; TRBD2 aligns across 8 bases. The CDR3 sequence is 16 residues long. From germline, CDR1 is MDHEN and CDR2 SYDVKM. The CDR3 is CASSKYSGKSTDPQYF. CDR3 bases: TGTGCCAGCAGCAAATATAGCGGGAAAAGCACAGATCCGCAGTATTTT.

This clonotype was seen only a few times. Here the CDR3 DNA reads TGCGCCAGCAGCCAGACCCGAGGGACCCGGGGTGAAAAACTGTTTTTT. Its translation is CASSQTRGTRGEKLFF. J is TRBJ1-4 and V is TRBV4-1, with D possibly being TRBD1 (5 bases). V lost 3 bases, J lost 7 bases, and 18 bases lay in between. This CDR3 is built from 16 residues. Per the germline V gene, CDR1 is MGHRA and CDR2 is YSYEKL.

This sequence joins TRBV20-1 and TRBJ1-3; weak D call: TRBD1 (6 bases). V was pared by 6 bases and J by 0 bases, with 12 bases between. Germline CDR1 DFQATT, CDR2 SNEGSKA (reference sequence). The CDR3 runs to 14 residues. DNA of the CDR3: TGCAGTGCCAGCGACAGGTTCTCTGGAAACACCATATATTTT. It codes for CSASDRFSGNTIYF.

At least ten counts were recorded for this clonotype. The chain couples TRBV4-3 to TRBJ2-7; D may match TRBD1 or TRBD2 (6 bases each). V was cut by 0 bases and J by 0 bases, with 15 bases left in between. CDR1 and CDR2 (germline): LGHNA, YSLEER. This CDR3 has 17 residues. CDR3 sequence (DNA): TGCGCCAGCAGCCAAGATCTCCAAAGGGGGGACTCCTACGAGCAGTACTTC. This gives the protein CASSQDLQRGDSYEQYF.

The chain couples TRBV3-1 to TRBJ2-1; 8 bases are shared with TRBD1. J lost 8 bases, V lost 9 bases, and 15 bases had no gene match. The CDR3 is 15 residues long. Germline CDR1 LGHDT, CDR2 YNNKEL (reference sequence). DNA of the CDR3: TGTGCCAGTACATCGGGACAGGCTGGGGTCTATGAGCAGTTCTTC. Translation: CASTSGQAGVYEQFF.

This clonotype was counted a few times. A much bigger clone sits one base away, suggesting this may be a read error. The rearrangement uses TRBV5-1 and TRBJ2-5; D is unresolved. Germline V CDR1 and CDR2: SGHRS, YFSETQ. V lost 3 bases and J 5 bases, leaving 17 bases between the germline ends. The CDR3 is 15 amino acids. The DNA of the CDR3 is TGCGCCAGCAGCTGGAACCAAAAGGGCCGGGAGACCCAGTACTTC. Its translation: CASSWNQKGRETQYF. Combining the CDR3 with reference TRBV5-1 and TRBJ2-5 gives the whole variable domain KAGVTQTPRYLIKTRGQQVTLSCSPISGHRSVSWYQQTPGQGLQFLFEYFSETQRNKGNFPGRFSGRQFSNSRSEMNVSTLELGDSALYLCASSWNQKGRETQYFGPGTRLLVL.

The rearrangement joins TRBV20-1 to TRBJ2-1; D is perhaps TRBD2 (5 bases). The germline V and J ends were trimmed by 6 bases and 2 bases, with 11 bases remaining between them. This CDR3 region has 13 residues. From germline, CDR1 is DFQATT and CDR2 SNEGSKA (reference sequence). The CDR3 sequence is CSAEGTPYNEQFF. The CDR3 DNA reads TGCAGTGCCGAGGGCACCCCCTACAATGAGCAGTTCTTC.

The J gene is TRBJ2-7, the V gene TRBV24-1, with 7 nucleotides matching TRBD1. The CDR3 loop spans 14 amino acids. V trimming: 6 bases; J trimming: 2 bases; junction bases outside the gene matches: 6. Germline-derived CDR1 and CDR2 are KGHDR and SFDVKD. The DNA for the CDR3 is TGTGCCACCAGTAGCGGACAGGAGGCCTACGAGCAGTACTTC. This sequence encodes CATSSGQEAYEQYF.

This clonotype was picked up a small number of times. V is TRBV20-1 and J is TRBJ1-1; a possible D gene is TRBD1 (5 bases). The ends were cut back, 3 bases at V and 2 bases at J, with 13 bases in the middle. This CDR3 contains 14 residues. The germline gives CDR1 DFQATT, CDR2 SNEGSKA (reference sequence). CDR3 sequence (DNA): TGCAGTGCTAGCAAGAGACAGTACAACACTGAAGCTTTCTTT. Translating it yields CSASKRQYNTEAFF.

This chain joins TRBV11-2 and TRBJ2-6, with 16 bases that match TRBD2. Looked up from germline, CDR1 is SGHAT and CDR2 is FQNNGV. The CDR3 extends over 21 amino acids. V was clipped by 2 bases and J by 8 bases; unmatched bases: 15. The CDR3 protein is CASSLRMGLAGGPPRTNVLTF. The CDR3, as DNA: TGTGCCAGCAGCTTACGAATGGGACTAGCGGGAGGGCCCCCTAGGACCAACGTCCTGACTTTC.

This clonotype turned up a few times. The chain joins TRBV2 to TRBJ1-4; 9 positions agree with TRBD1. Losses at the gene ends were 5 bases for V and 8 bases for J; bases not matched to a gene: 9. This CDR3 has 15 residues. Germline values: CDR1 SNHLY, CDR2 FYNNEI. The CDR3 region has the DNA TGTGCCAGCAGTTTGACAGGGGGTGGGCTGGAAAAACTGTTTTTT. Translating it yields CASSLTGGGLEKLFF.

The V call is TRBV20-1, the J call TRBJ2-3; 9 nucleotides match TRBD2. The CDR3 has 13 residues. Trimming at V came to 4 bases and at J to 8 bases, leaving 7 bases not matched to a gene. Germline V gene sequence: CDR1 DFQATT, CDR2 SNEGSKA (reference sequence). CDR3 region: CSAISGGRGTQYF. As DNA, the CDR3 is TGCAGTGCTATTAGCGGGGGACGCGGTACGCAGTATTTT.

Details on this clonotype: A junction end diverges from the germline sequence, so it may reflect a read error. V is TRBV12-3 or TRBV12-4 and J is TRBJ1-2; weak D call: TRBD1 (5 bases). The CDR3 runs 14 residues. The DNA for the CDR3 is TGTGCCAGCAGTTTATCAGCAGGGAACTATGGCTGCACCTTC. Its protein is CASSLSAGNYGCTF.

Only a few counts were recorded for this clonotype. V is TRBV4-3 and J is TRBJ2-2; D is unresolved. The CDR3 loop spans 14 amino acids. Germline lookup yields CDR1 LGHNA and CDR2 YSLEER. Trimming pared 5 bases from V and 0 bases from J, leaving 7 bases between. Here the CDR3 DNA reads TGCGCCAGCAGCAAGCGCGCGAACACCGGGGAGCTGTTTTTT. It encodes CASSKRANTGELFF.

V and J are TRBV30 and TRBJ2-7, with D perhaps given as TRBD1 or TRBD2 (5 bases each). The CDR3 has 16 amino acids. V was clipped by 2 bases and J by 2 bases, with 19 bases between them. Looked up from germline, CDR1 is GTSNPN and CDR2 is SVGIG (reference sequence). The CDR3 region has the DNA TGTGCCTGGAGTAACACCGGGACCCGGTCCCCCTACGAGCAGTACTTC. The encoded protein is CAWSNTGTRSPYEQYF.

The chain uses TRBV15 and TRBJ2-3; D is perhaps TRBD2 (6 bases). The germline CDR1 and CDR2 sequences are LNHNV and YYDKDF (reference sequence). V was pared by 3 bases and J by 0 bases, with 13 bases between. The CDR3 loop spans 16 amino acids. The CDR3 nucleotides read TGTGCCACCAGCAGCGGGAGCCTTACTAGCACAGATACGCAGTATTTT. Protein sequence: CATSSGSLTSTDTQYF.

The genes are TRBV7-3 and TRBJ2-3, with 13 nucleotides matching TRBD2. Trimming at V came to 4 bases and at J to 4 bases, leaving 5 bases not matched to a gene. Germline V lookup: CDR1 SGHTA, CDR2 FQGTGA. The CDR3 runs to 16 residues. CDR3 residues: CASSSGLAGVADTQYF. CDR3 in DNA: TGTGCCAGCAGCTCCGGACTAGCGGGAGTTGCAGATACGCAGTATTTT.

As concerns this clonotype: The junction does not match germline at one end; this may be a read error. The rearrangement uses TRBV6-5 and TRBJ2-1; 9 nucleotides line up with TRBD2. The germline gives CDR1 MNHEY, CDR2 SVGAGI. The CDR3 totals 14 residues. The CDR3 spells CASSSGLAYNEQLF. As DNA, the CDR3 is TGTGCCAGCAGTTCGGGACTAGCATACAATGAGCAGTTGTTC.

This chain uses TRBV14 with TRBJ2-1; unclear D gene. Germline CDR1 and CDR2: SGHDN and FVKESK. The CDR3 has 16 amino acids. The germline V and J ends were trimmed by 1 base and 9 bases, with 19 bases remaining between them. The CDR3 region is CASSQGLGRLQSEQFF. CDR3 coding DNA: TGTGCCAGCAGCCAAGGTCTAGGCCGTCTACAAAGTGAGCAGTTCTTC.

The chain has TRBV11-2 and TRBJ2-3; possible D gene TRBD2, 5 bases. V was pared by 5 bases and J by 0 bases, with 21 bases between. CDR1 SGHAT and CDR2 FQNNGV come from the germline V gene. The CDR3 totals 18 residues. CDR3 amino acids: CASSPGLLSGDSTDTQYF. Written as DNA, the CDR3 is TGTGCCAGCAGCCCCGGACTTCTGTCCGGGGATAGCACAGATACGCAGTATTTT. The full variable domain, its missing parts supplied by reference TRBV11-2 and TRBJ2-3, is EAGVAQSPRYKIIEKRQSVAFWCNPISGHATLYWYQQILGQGPKLLIQFQNNGVVDDSQLPKDRFSAERLKGVDSTLKIQPAKLEDSAVYLCASSPGLLSGDSTDTQYFGPGTRLTVL.